The 32 T cell receptor beta chains below all came from one sample that was sequenced in a study of Ad26.COV2.S vaccination and SARS-CoV-2 variants (dated by TCRdb to the early 2020s). The treatment or condition label, as the study defines it: roughly 19 received Ad26.COV2.S at low or high dose, single or two shots; 5 received placebo; per-sample allocation not given. For vaccine and placebo recipients, the sequenced repertoires came from samples collected on day 63 after the first injection. To prepare the library, the immunoSEQ multiplex PCR assay was applied. This immuneACCESS table, as held by TCRdb, lists in-frame sequences with V and J called but not all clones. Of the missing ones, under half trace to an unresolved V gene in checked studies; the others have no known cause. The sample includes about 450,000 clones, with roughly nine tenths observed a single time. Clones ranked in the top ten supply 2.5% of the sample.

The sequencing here drew on peripheral blood, taken in a trial of Ad26.COV2.S vaccine versus placebo. The receptors stem from a person aged 18 to 65 who received the Ad26.COV2.S COVID-19 vaccine or a placebo.

This sequence joins TRBV9 and TRBJ2-2, with no clear D. Germline V lookup: CDR1 SGDLS, CDR2 YYNGEE. The germline V and J ends were trimmed by 4 bases and 2 bases, with 12 bases remaining between them. This CDR3 comprises 15 residues. The CDR3 reads CASSYRAPNTGELFF. The DNA for the CDR3 is TGTGCCAGCAGCTACCGGGCCCCTAACACCGGGGAGCTGTTTTTT.

The rearrangement links TRBV19 to TRBJ2-2; a weak D match, TRBD1 (5 bases). The CDR3 covers 16 residues. V gave up 6 bases and J gave up 6 bases, with 20 bases separating them. Germline CDR1 and CDR2: LNHDA and SQIVND (reference sequence). Here the CDR3 reads CASSPRQSFRSGELFF. DNA for the CDR3: TGTGCCAGTAGCCCCCGACAGTCGTTTAGATCCGGGGAGCTGTTTTTT.

This chain connects TRBV6-6 to TRBJ2-7; 7 positions agree with TRBD2. Looked up from germline, CDR1 is MNHNY and CDR2 is SVGAGI (reference sequence). The length of the CDR3 is 15 residues. The junction had 8 bases not matched to a gene; V was cut back by 6 bases and J by 0 bases. The CDR3, as DNA: TGTGCCAGCAGGCAGACTAGCCTCAGCTCCTACGAGCAGTACGTC. Amino acid sequence: CASRQTSLSSYEQYV.

This chain links TRBV4-1 with TRBJ1-2, with D maybe TRBD1 (5 bases). This CDR3 has 14 residues. Trimming removed 1 base at V and 3 bases at J, with 9 bases between. Germline V gene lookup returns CDR1 MGHRA and CDR2 YSYEKL. CDR3 in amino acids: CASSQAQGDYGYTF. CDR3 bases: TGCGCCAGCAGCCAAGCGCAGGGAGACTATGGCTACACCTTC.

CDR3 in amino acids: CASSNRWKNTDTQYF. As DNA, the CDR3 is TGTGCCAGCAGCAATAGATGGAAGAACACAGATACGCAGTATTTT. The V gene is TRBV3-1 (or the pseudogene TRBV3-2), the J gene TRBJ2-3; D call uncertain. In germline, CDR1 is LGHDT, CDR2 YNNKEL (reference sequence). This CDR3 has 15 amino acids. The V end lost 5 bases, the J end lost 2 bases, and 14 bases lay between the germline ends.

V usage is TRBV27 and J usage is TRBJ2-5, with unresolved D. V was shortened by 3 bases and J by 5 bases, with 10 bases between the two germline ends. This CDR3 is built from 13 residues. Germline V gives CDR1 MNHEY, CDR2 SMNVEV (reference sequence). CDR3 sequence: CASSFGVWETQYF. The CDR3, as DNA: TGTGCCAGCAGTTTTGGGGTGTGGGAGACCCAGTACTTC.

The chain couples TRBV2 to TRBJ2-7, with 9 bases matching TRBD1. V shed 4 bases and J 4 bases; nucleotides not matched to a gene: 8. Germline-derived CDR1 and CDR2 are SNHLY and FYNNEI. The CDR3 is made up of 15 amino acids. Here the CDR3 DNA reads TGTGCCAGCAGTGTGGAAGGGACAGGGCTATACGAGCAGTACTTC. Protein sequence: CASSVEGTGLYEQYF. The complete variable domain, with remaining parts taken from reference TRBV2 and TRBJ2-7, reads EPEVTQTPSHQVTQMGQEVILRCVPISNHLYFYWYRQILGQKVEFLVSFYNNEISEKSEIFDDQFSVERPDGSNFTLKIRSTKLEDSAMYFCASSVEGTGLYEQYFGPGTRLTVT.

The V and J genes are TRBV5-1 and TRBJ1-1; D remains unclear. Trimming stripped 4 bases from V and 0 bases from J, with 22 bases between. Germline-derived CDR1 and CDR2 are SGHRS and YFSETQ. The CDR3 is 18 amino acids. The CDR3 DNA sequence: TGCGCCAGCAGCCCGCAAAGTACACGGAGAGTCTTGAACACTGAAGCTTTCTTT. Its translation is CASSPQSTRRVLNTEAFF.

The chain joins TRBV12-3 or TRBV12-4 to TRBJ1-2, with D tentatively TRBD1 (5 bases). This CDR3 is 13 amino acids long. V gave up 2 bases and J gave up 6 bases, with 10 bases separating them. For the CDR3, the DNA is TGTGCCAGCAGTTTATCCCAGGGACATGGCTACACCTTC. Its translation is CASSLSQGHGYTF.

V usage is TRBV6-6 and J usage is TRBJ2-1, with TRBD2 matching over 10 bases. The CDR3 length is 15 residues. Germline CDR1 reads MNHNY; CDR2 reads SVGAGI (reference sequence). Germline trimming cut 3 bases from V and 9 bases from J; bases unmatched to any gene: 8. CDR3 sequence reads: CASSYVLAGESEQFF. CDR3 DNA: TGTGCCAGCAGTTATGTTCTAGCGGGAGAGAGTGAGCAGTTCTTC.

This sequence joins TRBV7-9 and TRBJ1-2; D may be TRBD1 (5 bases). Germline V gene lookup returns CDR1 SEHNR and CDR2 FQNEAQ (reference sequence). The CDR3 is 10 residues long. The CDR3 reads CVGGPSGYTF. The CDR3 DNA reads TGTGTTGGGGGACCGAGTGGCTACACCTTC.

The CDR3 bases are TGTGCCAGCAGTAGGGACAGGTATCAGCCCCAGCATTTT. Residues: CASSRDRYQPQHF. V gene TRBV2 combines with J gene TRBJ1-5, with 8 bases lining up with TRBD1. Germline-derived CDR1 and CDR2 are SNHLY and FYNNEI. This CDR3 is built from 13 residues. With 5 bases clipped from V and 5 bases from J, the junction kept 2 bases outside the gene matches.

As to this clone: The limits of the CDR3 on the DNA are not certain, so only TCRdb's listed CDR3 is given. This chain uses TRBV21-1 with TRBJ2-7. TRBV21-1 is a listed pseudogene. The CDR3 is 15 amino acids in total, end residues counted. CDR3 in amino acids: CASVGGGTASYEQYV.

The V gene is TRBV18, the J gene TRBJ1-4; 9 bases agree with TRBD1. The V gene's germline CDR1 is KGHSH and CDR2 LQKENI. With V trimmed by 6 bases and J by 8 bases, 10 bases remained unmatched. CDR3 length: 15 amino acids. The CDR3 DNA sequence: TGTGCCAGCTCTCCCTCGACAGGGGGGGAAGAAAAACTGTTTTTT. It specifies CASSPSTGGEEKLFF. Complete variable domain (other parts from reference TRBV18 and TRBJ1-4): NAGVMQNPRHLVRRRGQEARLRCSPMKGHSHVYWYRQLPEEGLKFMVYLQKENIIDESGMPKERFSAEFPKEGPSILRIQQVVRGDSAAYFCASSPSTGGEEKLFFGSGTQLSVL.

This clone occurred once. The V and J genes are TRBV19 and TRBJ1-6; D perhaps matches TRBD1 (5 bases). V was trimmed by 3 bases and J by 8 bases, leaving 17 bases between them. The CDR3 extends over 16 amino acids. Per the germline V gene, CDR1 is LNHDA and CDR2 is SQIVND (reference sequence). In DNA, the CDR3 is TGTGCCAGTAGTATGGTGCGGGAGGACATTCATTCACCCCTCCACTTT. Translation: CASSMVREDIHSPLHF.

The rearrangement uses TRBV28 and TRBJ1-5, with 10 bases matching TRBD1. Germline trimming cut 6 bases from V and 4 bases from J; bases unmatched to any gene: 3. Germline CDR1 and CDR2: MDHEN and SYDVKM. This CDR3 has 14 residues. Written as DNA, the CDR3 is TGTGCCAGCAGCCTGGGACAGGGGAATCAGCCCCAGCATTTT. This translates into CASSLGQGNQPQHF.

The chain employs TRBV7-2 and TRBJ1-1; TRBD1 aligns across 11 bases. Per the germline V gene, CDR1 is SGHTA and CDR2 is FQGNSA. CDR3 size: 14 residues. V shed 5 bases and J 6 bases; nucleotides not matched to a gene: 5. The CDR3 DNA reads TGTGCCAGCAGCCTGGGACAGGGGGTTTCTGAAGCTTTCTTT. Amino acids: CASSLGQGVSEAFF.

V gene TRBV7-9 combines with J gene TRBJ2-1; 7 nucleotides match TRBD2. Germline-derived CDR1 and CDR2 are SEHNR and FQNEAQ (reference sequence). V was clipped by 4 bases and J by 0 bases; unmatched bases: 0. This CDR3 has 14 residues. For the CDR3, the DNA is TGTGCCAGCAGCTCTAGCGGCTCCTACAATGAGCAGTTCTTC. It yields the protein CASSSSGSYNEQFF.

The J gene is TRBJ2-2, the V gene TRBV19; 11 nucleotides agree with TRBD2. V dropped 5 bases and J dropped 6; count of bases not matched to a gene: 2. The CDR3 is 14 residues long. Germline CDR1 reads LNHDA; CDR2 reads SQIVND (reference sequence). DNA for the CDR3: TGTGCCAGTAGTGGGACTAGCGGATCCGGGGAGCTGTTTTTT. Translated: CASSGTSGSGELFF.

CDR3: CASSVRDAYEQYV. The CDR3 DNA reads as TGTGCCAGCAGTGTGAGGGATGCCTACGAGCAGTACGTC. The rearrangement joins TRBV2 to TRBJ2-7; a weak D match, TRBD2 (5 bases). Germline loops: CDR1 SNHLY, CDR2 FYNNEI. With 4 bases removed from V and 2 bases from J, the gap between germline ends came to 9 bases. The length of the CDR3 is 13 residues.

This chain uses TRBV5-1 with TRBJ2-1; no firm D call. CDR3 length: 15 residues. Germline assignment: CDR1 SGHRS and CDR2 YFSETQ. Trimming took 5 bases from V and 5 from J, leaving 17 bases between them. CDR3 coding DNA: TGCGCCAGCAGTCGGGCCCATGGAATCGACAATGAGCAGTTCTTC. Encoded protein: CASSRAHGIDNEQFF.

This clone was counted once. The chain is built from TRBV5-1 and TRBJ2-7, with 7 nucleotides matching TRBD1. CDR3 size: 14 residues. The V gene end was trimmed by 6 bases and the J gene end by 5 bases; junction bases not matched to a gene: 11. The germline gives CDR1 SGHRS, CDR2 YFSETQ. The CDR3 here is CASNYRGPGDEQYF. CDR3 coding DNA: TGCGCCAGCAACTACAGGGGCCCCGGCGACGAGCAGTACTTC.

The rearrangement uses TRBV9 and TRBJ2-7; possibly TRBD1 or TRBD2 for D (8 bases each). Germline values: CDR1 SGDLS, CDR2 YYNGEE. The CDR3 runs to 14 residues. The V end was cut by 4 bases, the J end by 3 bases, with 14 bases between. The CDR3 loop reads CASSIAGQDYEQYF. In DNA, the CDR3 is TGTGCCAGCAGCATAGCGGGACAGGACTACGAGCAGTACTTC.

J is TRBJ2-7 and V is TRBV6-6; 7 nucleotides align to TRBD1. V trimming: 6 bases; J trimming: 9 bases; junction bases outside the gene matches: 11. Germline loops: CDR1 MNHNY, CDR2 SVGAGI (reference sequence). The CDR3 sequence is 13 residues long. DNA for the CDR3: TGTGCCAGCAGCACGCTGGACAGGCTTGGGCAGTACGTC. Translated, it gives CASSTLDRLGQYV.

This rearrangement joins TRBV18 to TRBJ2-2; D not certain. The V end lost 3 bases, the J end lost 7 bases, and 12 bases lay between the germline ends. CDR3 length: 14 residues. Germline CDR1 and CDR2: KGHSH and LQKENI. The CDR3: CASSPSGVGGELFF. In DNA, the CDR3 is TGTGCCAGCTCACCTTCAGGTGTGGGCGGGGAGCTGTTTTTT.

The V gene is TRBV4-1, the J gene TRBJ2-7; D perhaps matches TRBD2 (5 bases). With 1 base removed from V and 3 bases from J, the gap between germline ends came to 10 bases. The CDR3 runs 14 residues. Germline V CDR1 and CDR2: MGHRA, YSYEKL. In DNA, the CDR3 is TGCGCCAGCAGCCAAGGCGGGTCCCGCTACGAGCAGTACTTC. Residues: CASSQGGSRYEQYF.

J is TRBJ2-7 and V is TRBV5-1; TRBD2 agrees at 8 bases. CDR3 size: 15 residues. CDR1 is SGHRS and CDR2 is YFSETQ in the germline V gene. The V gene end was trimmed by 4 bases and the J gene end by 3 bases; junction bases not matched to a gene: 9. CDR3 sequence (DNA): TGCGCCAGCAGCCGGGTCCGCGGGGGGAGCTACGAGCAGTACTTC. Amino acid sequence: CASSRVRGGSYEQYF.

About this clone itself: Other nucleotide sequences from this sample produce the same CDR3. The rearrangement uses TRBV7-9 and TRBJ2-3; no clear D. Germline V gene lookup returns CDR1 SEHNR and CDR2 FQNEAQ (reference sequence). Trimming took 5 bases from V and 2 from J, leaving 5 bases between them. The CDR3 sequence is 12 residues long. Here the CDR3 DNA reads TGTGCCAGCAGCCGCGACACAGATACGCAGTATTTT. Residues: CASSRDTDTQYF.

The rearrangement links TRBV12-5 to TRBJ2-3; D is uncertain. Trimming cost V 6 bases and J 4 bases, with 11 bases left between them. Germline-derived CDR1 and CDR2 are LGHNT and FRNRAP. The CDR3 is 13 amino acids. CDR3 bases: TGTGCTAGTGGGCAGAGTGGCGCAGATACGCAGTATTTT. The encoded protein is CASGQSGADTQYF.

The chain employs TRBV2 and TRBJ1-3; D is uncertain. CDR1 SNHLY and CDR2 FYNNEI come from the germline V gene. The CDR3 spans 14 residues. Between the trimmed V and J ends, which lost 5 bases and 0 bases, there was a span of 8 bases. CDR3 DNA: TGTGCCAGCAGTTCAGTTTACTCTGGAAACACCATATATTTT. Encoded protein: CASSSVYSGNTIYF.

This chain links TRBV12-3 or TRBV12-4 with TRBJ2-1; 7 nucleotides match TRBD2. V dropped 6 bases and J dropped 11; count of bases not matched to a gene: 7. The CDR3 is 12 residues long. Here the CDR3 DNA reads TGTGCCAGCAGCCTCCCCGGGACTAAGCAGTTCTTC. Translation: CASSLPGTKQFF.

The rearrangement links TRBV19 to TRBJ1-2; TRBD1 is a possible D gene (6 bases). CDR3 length equals 14 residues. Germline CDR1 LNHDA, CDR2 SQIVND (reference sequence). Trimming stripped 6 bases from V and 5 bases from J, with 16 bases between. Here the CDR3 reads CASSSQDREYGYTF. CDR3 coding DNA: TGTGCCAGTAGCTCGCAGGACAGAGAATATGGCTACACCTTC.